This T cell receptor (beta chain) appears in the sequencing data of a study of blood T cell repertoires in COVID-19. CDR3 size: 15 residues. Losses at the gene ends were 6 bases for V and 0 bases for J; bases not matched to a gene: 4. Germline V gene sequence: CDR1 MNHNS, CDR2 SASEGT. Some clones are missing from TCRdb's copy, which holds only in-frame ones; the method was immunoSEQ multiplex PCR. The repertoire holds about 150,000 clones, with roughly 86% as singletons. The receptor's source is a woman between 50 and 59 years old with acute or convalescent COVID-19. The V call is TRBV6-1, the J call TRBJ1-4; TRBD1 agrees at 7 bases. Specimen: peripheral blood. CDR3: CASRRTGATNEKLFF. In DNA, the CDR3 is TGTGCCAGCAGACGTACAGGGGCAACTAATGAAAAACTGTTTTTT.